A selection of T cell receptor beta chains follows, all from one sample in a study of blood T cell repertoires in COVID-19. Assay: immunoSEQ multiplex PCR; the TCRdb copy retains only in-frame clones and omits some. The table has roughly 200,000 clones, just over 85% seen once. Material for sequencing was peripheral blood. These receptors were collected from a man older than 75 with acute or convalescent COVID-19. The CDR3 runs from the conserved cysteine through the conserved F or W. Each record gives: V gene, D gene, J gene, clone size, CDR3 DNA, CDR3 protein. A D gene is named only where the DNA matches it firmly. Part of the rows lack a size; the others show once, few, many or a class for expanded clones.

>TRBV12-5|TRBD2|TRBJ2-3|-
TGTGCTAGTGGTTTGGAAATAGCGGGAGGGCCGGATACGCAGTATTTT
CASGLEIAGGPDTQYF
>TRBV5-1|TRBD2|TRBJ2-3|-
TGCGCCAGCAGCTTTCGGGGGAGGGCCGGAGCAGATACGCAGTATTTT
CASSFRGRAGADTQYF
>TRBV5-5|-|TRBJ2-7|-
TGTGCCAGCAGCTCTTCCGCGGGTTACGAGCAGTACTTC
CASSSSAGYEQYF
>TRBV28|TRBD1|TRBJ1-5|-
TGTGCCAGCAGCCAAGACAGGGGGGGACAGCCCCAGCATTTT
CASSQDRGGQPQHF
>TRBV27|TRBD1|TRBJ1-3|once
TGTGCCAGCAGTTCGACAGGGGCAGATGGAAACACCATATATTTT
CASSSTGADGNTIYF
>TRBV3-1/TRBV3-2|-|TRBJ2-3|-
TGTGCCAGCAGCCAAAAGGGCGGGATGGGCACAGATACGCAGTATTTT
CASSQKGGMGTDTQYF
>TRBV25-1|-|TRBJ2-7|-
TGTGCCAGCAGCAAATCGAGGGCCTCTGCCGAGCAGTACTTC
CASSKSRASAEQYF
>TRBV25-1|TRBD1|TRBJ1-6|-
TGTGCCAGCAGGGATGGGACAGTGATTTATTCACCCCTCCACTTT
CASRDGTVIYSPLHF
>TRBV7-2|-|TRBJ2-5|-
TGTGCCAGCAGCTTAGGACAGGGAGGCTTCCAAGAGACCCAGTACTTC
CASSLGQGGFQETQYF
>TRBV28|-|TRBJ2-7|-
TGTGCCAGCAGTTTGGGGACATCCCCCTACGAGCAGTACTTC
CASSLGTSPYEQYF
>TRBV10-3|TRBD2|TRBJ2-1|-
TGTGCCATCAGTGAGCCCGGGACTAGGGGGAATGAGCAGTTCTTC
CAISEPGTRGNEQFF
>TRBV12-3/TRBV12-4|TRBD1|TRBJ1-1|once
TGTGCCAGCAGCACGGACAGGGTCAAGCGAATCTTT
CASSTDRVKRIF
>TRBV19|TRBD2|TRBJ2-1|-
TGTGCCAGTACTGGATTGGCGGGAGGGGAATACAATGAGCAGTTCTTC
CASTGLAGGEYNEQFF
>TRBV2|TRBD2|TRBJ2-3|-
TGTGCCAGCGGCGCCGAGACTAGCGGTCTCGATACGCAGTATTTT
CASGAETSGLDTQYF
>TRBV12-3/TRBV12-4|-|TRBJ2-1|once
TGTGCCAGCAGTTCTTACAATGAGCAGTTCTTC
CASSSYNEQFF
>TRBV11-2|-|TRBJ1-5|-
TGTGCCAGCAGCTTAGCTGGGAGTGATCAGCCCCAGCATTTT
CASSLAGSDQPQHF
>TRBV24-1|TRBD1|TRBJ1-4|-
TGTGCCACCAGTGATTTTTCGACAGGGCATGAAAAACTGTTTTTT
CATSDFSTGHEKLFF
>TRBV28|TRBD2|TRBJ2-1|-
TGTGCCAGCAGTTCCCCCTCTAGCGGGAGGGCCCATGAGCAGTTCTTC
CASSSPSSGRAHEQFF
>TRBV2|TRBD1|TRBJ1-1|-
TGTGCCAGCAGCAAACAGGGGGCGCCTACTGAAGCTTTCTTT
CASSKQGAPTEAFF
>TRBV5-1|TRBD1|TRBJ2-5|-
TGCGCCAGCAGCTTGGCCGGACAGGGGGTGGAGACCCAGTACTTC
CASSLAGQGVETQYF
>TRBV11-2|TRBD1|TRBJ2-1|few
TGTGCCAGCAAAAGGACAGGCTACAATGAGCAGTTCTTC
CASKRTGYNEQFF
>TRBV25-1|TRBD1|TRBJ1-2|-
TGTGCCAGCAGTGACACAGGGGGCTTGTATGGCTACACCTTC
CASSDTGGLYGYTF
>TRBV12-3/TRBV12-4|TRBD1|TRBJ2-7|-
TGTGCCAGCAGTTTAGGACAGGGGTACGAGCAGTACTTC
CASSLGQGYEQYF
>TRBV6-5|TRBD2|TRBJ2-1|few
TGTGCCAGCAGTTACGGCGGGAGGCACAATGAGCAGTTCTTC
CASSYGGRHNEQFF
>TRBV18|-|TRBJ1-6|-
TGTGCCAGCTCACCACCGCCGGGATTCTATAATTCACCCCTCCACTTT
CASSPPPGFYNSPLHF
>TRBV15|TRBD1|TRBJ2-7|-
TGTGCCACCTCGGACAGGGGGTTCGAGCAGTACTTC
CATSDRGFEQYF
>TRBV24-1|-|TRBJ2-5|few
TGTGCCACCAGTGGGTCCAGGTGGGGCGGTGAGACCCAGTACTTC
CATSGSRWGGETQYF
>TRBV5-1|-|TRBJ1-1|-
TGCGCCAGCAGCTATCTAAGGGGCACTGAAGCTTTCTTT
CASSYLRGTEAFF
>TRBV6-5|TRBD1|TRBJ2-5|-
TGTGCCAGCAGTCCCAGGACAGGGACTCTGGAGACCCAGTACTTC
CASSPRTGTLETQYF
>TRBV24-1|TRBD1|TRBJ1-5|-
TGTGCCACCAGTGACGGGGGACAGGATTTTCAGCCCCAGCATTTT
CATSDGGQDFQPQHF
>TRBV2|-|TRBJ1-1|-
TGTGCCAGCAGTGAGGAGGAGGTGGGGAACACTGAAGCTTTCTTT
CASSEEEVGNTEAFF
>TRBV2|-|TRBJ1-2|-
TGTGCCAGCAGTTCTCATGCCGGAGCTAACTATGGCTACACCTTC
CASSSHAGANYGYTF
>TRBV2|TRBD1|TRBJ2-5|-
TGTGCCAGCAGTTCCCGACAGGGGGCCGTGGGGACCCAGTACTTC
CASSSRQGAVGTQYF
>TRBV30|-|TRBJ1-2|once
TGTGCCTGGAGTGAGGTGCGGGGCTACACCTTC
CAWSEVRGYTF
>TRBV7-9|-|TRBJ1-1|-
TGTGCCAGCAGCTTGGACAGCTCGGGGCACACTGAAGCTTTCTTT
CASSLDSSGHTEAFF
>TRBV5-1|-|TRBJ2-1|-
TGCGCCAGCAGCCAAAGTCCCCTAGCTGAAGGCTATGAGCAGTTCTTC
CASSQSPLAEGYEQFF
>TRBV9|TRBD2|TRBJ2-5|-
TGTGCCAGCAGCCCGGCGGCTAGCGGGAGCGGAGAGACCCAGTACTTC
CASSPAASGSGETQYF
>TRBV7-2|TRBD1|TRBJ1-4|-
TGTGCCAGCAGCCAGGGACAGGGTAATGAAAAACTGTTTTTT
CASSQGQGNEKLFF
>TRBV29-1|TRBD1|TRBJ2-5|-
TGCAGCGTTCCGCGGACAGGGAAGCTTCAAGAGACCCAGTACTTC
CSVPRTGKLQETQYF
>TRBV30|-|TRBJ1-4|-
TGTGCCTGGAGTAAAAGGGCGGGTGAAAAACTGTTTTTT
CAWSKRAGEKLFF
>TRBV6-6|-|TRBJ1-1|-
TGTGCCAGCAGTTACTCGGACAGTTTCGAAGCTTTCTTT
CASSYSDSFEAFF
>TRBV4-1|-|TRBJ1-1|-
TGCGCCAGCAGCCAACGAAACACGAACACTGAAGCTTTCTTT
CASSQRNTNTEAFF
>TRBV12-5|TRBD1|TRBJ2-1|-
TGTGCTAGTGGTGCATTTGTCCGGGACAGGGGAGGCAATGAGCAGTTCTTC
CASGAFVRDRGGNEQFF
>TRBV9|-|TRBJ2-6|once
TGTGCCAGCAGACGGTCCGCCTCTGGGGCCAACGTCCTGACTTTC
CASRRSASGANVLTF
>TRBV6-5|TRBD2|TRBJ2-5|-
TGTGCCAGCAGTTTTGGGGGGGGAGAGACCCAGTACTTC
CASSFGGGETQYF
>TRBV30|-|TRBJ2-2|-
TGTGCCTGGAGTGGGGCGGGGACGGCCGGGGAGCTGTTTTTT
CAWSGAGTAGELFF
>TRBV9|TRBD1|TRBJ1-2|-
TGTGCCAGCAGCTTAACAGGGGGCGCTGGCTACACCTTC
CASSLTGGAGYTF
>TRBV28|TRBD1|TRBJ1-5|-
TGTGCCAGCAGTTTGTTGGGGACAGGGGGAAATCAGCCCCAGCATTTT
CASSLLGTGGNQPQHF
>TRBV5-6|TRBD2|TRBJ2-1|-
TGTGCCAGCAGCTTACGTCTAGCGGCCGACCCAGTATACAATGAGCAGTTCTTC
CASSLRLAADPVYNEQFF
>TRBV6-4|-|TRBJ1-6|few
TGTGCCAGCAGTGAGCAGGGGCCCAATTCACCCCTCCACTTT
CASSEQGPNSPLHF
>TRBV19|TRBD1|TRBJ1-4|-
TGTGCCAGTACTGCGACAGGGACCTATGAAAAACTGTTTTTT
CASTATGTYEKLFF